The 2 T cell receptor beta chains in this list originate from one sample, sequenced in a study of cytomegalovirus exposure and HLA in healthy donors. PCR was performed using 60 Vbeta and 13 Jbeta primers. The protocol was immunoSEQ multiplex PCR, while the TCRdb copy is restricted to in-frame clones and leaves out a portion. This sample has some 85,000 clones, with 76% found just once. Input material: PBMCs. The receptors derive from a man aged 35 to 55 in good health and CMV-seronegative.

This clone was seen a few times. J is TRBJ2-7 and V is TRBV29-1; D might be TRBD1 (6 bases). V was cut by 4 bases and J by 6 bases, with 16 bases left in between. Per the germline V gene, CDR1 is SQVTM and CDR2 is ANQGSEA. The CDR3 is 13 amino acids. The CDR3 nucleotides are TGCAGCGTTGCCCTATCCGGGACACCCGAGCAGTACTTC. Its translation is CSVALSGTPEQYF.

The V gene is TRBV6-6, the J gene TRBJ1-1; D not resolved. Germline CDR1 reads MNHNY; CDR2 reads SVGAGI (reference sequence). V shed 0 bases and J shed 4 bases, with 9 bases lying between them. The CDR3 has 14 residues. CDR3: CASSYSVGLTEAFF. The CDR3 DNA reads as TGTGCCAGCAGTTACTCGGTCGGACTCACTGAAGCTTTCTTT.